The clone carrying this T cell receptor beta chain has only a few counts. Its antigen is undetermined. The sample originates from a study of T cell repertoires in cytomegalovirus infection. As for the study in general: Through public TCR beta signatures, both CMV infection and matching HLA type were indicated.

Via MiXCR, TCRdb re-called the reads, giving one row per CDR3 protein. The sample has about 360,000 distinct CDR3 sequences, roughly a third seen once; the top ten hold 13%. V was clipped by 3 bases and J by 7 bases, with 10 bases between them. The germline V gene has CDR1 ENHRY and CDR2 SYGVKD. This CDR3 is 12 amino acids long. Study-level findings and limits: Carriage of CMV together with the relevant HLA was identifiable through cumulative public TCR beta family frequency.

The starting material was cultured PBMCs, obtained from culture after CMV antigen stimulation. The source of this sequence is a human donor in good health (CMV status not recorded). Some clones in this sample may be carry-over from other donors' samples. The chain combines TRBV10-3 with TRBJ2-7; TRBD1 is a possible D gene (6 bases). The DNA of the CDR3 is TGTGCCATCAGTGAAACAGGGTTGGAGCAGTACGTC. Residues: CAISETGLEQYV.